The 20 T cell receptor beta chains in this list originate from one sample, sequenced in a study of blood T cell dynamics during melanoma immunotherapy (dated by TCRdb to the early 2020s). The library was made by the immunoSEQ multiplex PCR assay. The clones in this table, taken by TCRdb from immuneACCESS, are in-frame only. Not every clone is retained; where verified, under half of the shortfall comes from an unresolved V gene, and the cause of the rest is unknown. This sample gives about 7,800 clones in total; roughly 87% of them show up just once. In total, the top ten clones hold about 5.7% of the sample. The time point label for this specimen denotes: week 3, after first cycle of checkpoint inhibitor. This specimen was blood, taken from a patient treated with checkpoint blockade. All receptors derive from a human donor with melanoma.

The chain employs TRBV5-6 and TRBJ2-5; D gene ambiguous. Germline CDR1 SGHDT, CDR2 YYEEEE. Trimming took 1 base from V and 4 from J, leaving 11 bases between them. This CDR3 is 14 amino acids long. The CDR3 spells CASSLYRVGETQYF. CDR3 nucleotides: TGTGCCAGCAGCTTGTACCGGGTGGGAGAGACCCAGTACTTC. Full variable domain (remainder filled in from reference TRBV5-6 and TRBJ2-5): DAGVTQSPTHLIKTRGQQVTLRCSPKSGHDTVSWYQQALGQGPQFIFQYYEEEERQRGNFPDRFSGHQFPNYSSELNVNALLLGDSALYLCASSLYRVGETQYFGPGTRLLVL.

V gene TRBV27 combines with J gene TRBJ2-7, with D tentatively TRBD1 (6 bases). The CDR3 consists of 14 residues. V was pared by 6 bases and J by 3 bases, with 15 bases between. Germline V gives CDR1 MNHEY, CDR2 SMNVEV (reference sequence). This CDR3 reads CASSKQGEGYEQYF. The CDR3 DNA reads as TGTGCCAGCAGCAAACAGGGTGAGGGCTACGAGCAGTACTTC.

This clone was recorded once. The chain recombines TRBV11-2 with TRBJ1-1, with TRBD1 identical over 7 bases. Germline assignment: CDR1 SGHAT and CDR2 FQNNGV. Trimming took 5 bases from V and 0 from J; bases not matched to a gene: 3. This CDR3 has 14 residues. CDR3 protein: CASSGDSMNTEAFF. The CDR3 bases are TGTGCCAGCAGCGGGGACAGCATGAACACTGAAGCTTTCTTT.

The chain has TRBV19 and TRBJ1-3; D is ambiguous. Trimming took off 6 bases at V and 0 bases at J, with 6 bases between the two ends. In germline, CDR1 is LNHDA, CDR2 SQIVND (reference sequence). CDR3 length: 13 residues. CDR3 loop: CASSGFSGNTIYF. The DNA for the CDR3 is TGTGCCAGTAGCGGGTTCTCTGGAAACACCATATATTTT.

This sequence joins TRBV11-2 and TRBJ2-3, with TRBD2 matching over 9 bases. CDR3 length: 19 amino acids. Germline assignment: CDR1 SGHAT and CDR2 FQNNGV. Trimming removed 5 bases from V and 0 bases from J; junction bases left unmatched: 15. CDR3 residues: CASSRRSGTSFSSTDTQYF. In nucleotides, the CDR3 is TGTGCCAGCAGCCGTCGATCCGGGACTAGCTTTTCTAGCACAGATACGCAGTATTTT.

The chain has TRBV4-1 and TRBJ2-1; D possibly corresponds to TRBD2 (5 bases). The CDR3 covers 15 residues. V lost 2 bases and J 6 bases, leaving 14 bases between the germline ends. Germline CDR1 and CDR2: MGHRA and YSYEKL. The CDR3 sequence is CASSQSISEGNEQFF. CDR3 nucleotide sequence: TGCGCCAGCAGCCAATCTATCAGCGAGGGCAATGAGCAGTTCTTC.

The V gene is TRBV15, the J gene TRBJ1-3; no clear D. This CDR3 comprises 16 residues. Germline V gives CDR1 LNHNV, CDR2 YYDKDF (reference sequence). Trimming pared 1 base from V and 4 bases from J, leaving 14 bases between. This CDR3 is CATSRVGRRIGNTIYF. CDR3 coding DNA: TGTGCCACCAGCAGAGTCGGACGGAGGATCGGAAACACCATATATTTT.

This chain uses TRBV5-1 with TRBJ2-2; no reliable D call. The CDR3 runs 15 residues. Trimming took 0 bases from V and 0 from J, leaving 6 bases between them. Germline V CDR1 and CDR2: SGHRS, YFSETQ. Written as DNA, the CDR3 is TGCGCCAGCAGCTTGGTTCCCACGAACACCGGGGAGCTGTTTTTT. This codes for CASSLVPTNTGELFF.

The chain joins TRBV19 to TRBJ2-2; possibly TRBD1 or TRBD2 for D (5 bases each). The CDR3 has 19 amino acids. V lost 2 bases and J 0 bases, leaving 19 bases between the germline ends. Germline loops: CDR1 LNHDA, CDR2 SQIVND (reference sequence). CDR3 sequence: CASSINLRSGRTNTGELFF. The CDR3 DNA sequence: TGTGCCAGTAGTATAAACTTGCGCTCGGGACGGACGAACACCGGGGAGCTGTTTTTT. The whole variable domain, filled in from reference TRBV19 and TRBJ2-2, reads DGGITQSPKYLFRKEGQNVTLSCEQNLNHDAMYWYRQDPGQGLRLIYYSQIVNDFQKGDIAEGYSVSREKKESFPLTVTSAQKNPTAFYLCASSINLRSGRTNTGELFFGEGSRLTVL.

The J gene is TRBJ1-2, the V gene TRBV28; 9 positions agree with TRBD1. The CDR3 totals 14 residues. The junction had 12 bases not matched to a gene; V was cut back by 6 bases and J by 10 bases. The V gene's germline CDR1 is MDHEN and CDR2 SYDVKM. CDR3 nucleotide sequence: TGTGCCAGCAGGCCGGGACAGGGAGGGTCTGACTACACCTTC. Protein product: CASRPGQGGSDYTF.

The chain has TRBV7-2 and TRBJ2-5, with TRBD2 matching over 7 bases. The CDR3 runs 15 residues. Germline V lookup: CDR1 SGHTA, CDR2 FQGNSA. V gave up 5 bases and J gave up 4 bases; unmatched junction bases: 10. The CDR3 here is CASSPQRGDRETQYF. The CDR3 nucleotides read TGTGCCAGCAGCCCCCAACGGGGGGATCGAGAGACCCAGTACTTC.

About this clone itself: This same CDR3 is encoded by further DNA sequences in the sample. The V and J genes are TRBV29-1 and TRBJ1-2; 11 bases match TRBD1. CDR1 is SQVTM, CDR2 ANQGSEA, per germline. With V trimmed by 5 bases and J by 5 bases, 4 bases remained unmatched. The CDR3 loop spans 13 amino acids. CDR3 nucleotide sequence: TGCAGCGTTAGGGACAGGGGGGGGTATGGCTACACCTTC. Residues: CSVRDRGGYGYTF.

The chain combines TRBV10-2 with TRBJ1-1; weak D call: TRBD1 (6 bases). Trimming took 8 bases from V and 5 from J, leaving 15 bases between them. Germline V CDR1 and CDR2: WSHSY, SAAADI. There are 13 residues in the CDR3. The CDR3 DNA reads TGCGCCAGCCTCCAGGGGTTTGTTACTGAAGCTTTCTTT. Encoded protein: CASLQGFVTEAFF.

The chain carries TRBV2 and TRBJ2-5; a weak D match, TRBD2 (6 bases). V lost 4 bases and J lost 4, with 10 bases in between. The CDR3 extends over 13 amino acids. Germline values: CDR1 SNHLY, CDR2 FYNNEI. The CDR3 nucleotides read TGTGCCAGCAGTGGGCAGGGAGGAGAGACCCAGTACTTC. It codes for CASSGQGGETQYF.

CDR3 sequence reads: CASRLGDEQYF. The CDR3 nucleotides read TGTGCCAGCCGGCTGGGAGACGAGCAGTACTTC. This chain links TRBV18 with TRBJ2-7, with D perhaps matching TRBD2 (5 bases). V was cut by 8 bases and J by 5 bases, with 10 bases left in between. Germline CDR1 is KGHSH and CDR2 is LQKENI. This CDR3 region has 11 residues.

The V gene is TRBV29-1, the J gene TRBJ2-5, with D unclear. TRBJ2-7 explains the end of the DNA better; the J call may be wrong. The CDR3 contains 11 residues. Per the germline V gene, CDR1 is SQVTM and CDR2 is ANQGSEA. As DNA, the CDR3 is TGCAGCGTGGCGGAAGTCTACGAGCAGTACTTC. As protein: CSVAEVYEQYF.

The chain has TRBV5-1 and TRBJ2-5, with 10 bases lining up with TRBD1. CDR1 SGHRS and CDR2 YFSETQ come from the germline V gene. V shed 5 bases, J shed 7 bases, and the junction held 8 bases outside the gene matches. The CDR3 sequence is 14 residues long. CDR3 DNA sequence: TGCGCCAGCAGTGACAGACAGGGGGCCGGGACCCAGTACTTC. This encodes CASSDRQGAGTQYF.

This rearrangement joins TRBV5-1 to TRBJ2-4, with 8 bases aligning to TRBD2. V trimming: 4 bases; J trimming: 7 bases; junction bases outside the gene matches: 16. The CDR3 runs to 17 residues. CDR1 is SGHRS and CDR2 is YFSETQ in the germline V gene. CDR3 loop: CASSGAAGDWGGNIQYF. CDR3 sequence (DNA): TGCGCCAGCAGCGGGGCAGCGGGGGATTGGGGTGGCAACATTCAGTACTTC.

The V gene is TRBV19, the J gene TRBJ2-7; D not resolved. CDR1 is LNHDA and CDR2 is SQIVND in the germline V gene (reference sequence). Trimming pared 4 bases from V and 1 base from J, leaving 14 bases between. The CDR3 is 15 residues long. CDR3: CASSTLDQSSYEQYF. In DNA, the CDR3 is TGTGCCAGTAGTACCCTAGACCAGAGTTCCTACGAGCAGTACTTC.

This CDR3 is CASSLGGRGANSPLHF. In DNA, the CDR3 is TGTGCCAGCAGCTTGGGGGGACGGGGGGCAAATTCACCCCTCCACTTT. The chain combines TRBV5-4 with TRBJ1-6, with a tentative D call TRBD1 (6 bases). The CDR3 loop spans 16 amino acids. Germline-derived CDR1 and CDR2 are SGHNT and YYREEE (reference sequence). Trimming stripped 0 bases from V and 7 bases from J, with 14 bases between.